Each of the 27 T cell receptor beta chains below was sequenced from the same sample in a study of T cells after yellow fever vaccination (dated by TCRdb to about 2019). In light of the paper, this sample's treatment or condition label describes: live attenuated yellow fever vaccine strain. The library was generated by 5' RACE. The instrument was an Illumina NovaSeq 6000. TCRdb itself trimmed the public reads at Q25 with fastp, ran MiXCR and retained productive beta chains. Rows with a matching CDR3 protein are joined into one entry that keeps the most common DNA and genes. The sample table holds around 300,000 distinct CDR3 sequences, of which roughly 4% were seen once. Roughly 24% of the sample belongs to the ten largest clones. The sequenced sample was PBMCs, obtained 5 days after the yellow fever booster vaccination. The origin of the receptors is a man aged 18 to 30 who received the YFV17D yellow fever vaccine.

The chain joins TRBV7-8 to TRBJ1-3; D gene ambiguous. The CDR3 contains 16 residues. The V end was cut by 0 bases, the J end by 2 bases, with 11 bases between. The germline V gene has CDR1 SGHVS and CDR2 FQNEAQ. CDR3 sequence reads: CASSLALGRTGNTIYF. The CDR3 DNA follows: TGTGCCAGCAGCTTAGCATTGGGGAGAACTGGAAACACCATATATTTT.

This clonotype was recorded a few times. The chain has TRBV28 and TRBJ1-5; tentatively, D is TRBD1 (5 bases). With 3 bases removed from V and 3 bases from J, the gap between germline ends came to 9 bases. The length of the CDR3 is 14 residues. CDR1 MDHEN and CDR2 SYDVKM come from the germline V gene. CDR3 in amino acids: CASSFGGFNQPQHF. CDR3 in DNA: TGTGCCAGCAGTTTCGGGGGGTTCAATCAGCCCCAGCATTTT.

This clonotype has just a few counts. This chain uses TRBV6-5 with TRBJ1-2, with unresolved D. Germline V gene data show CDR1 as MNHEY and CDR2 as SVGAGI. V was trimmed by 5 bases and J by 3 bases, leaving 13 bases between them. The length of the CDR3 is 14 residues. This CDR3 is CASSRTSPHYGYTF. CDR3 in DNA: TGTGCCAGCAGTCGAACGAGCCCACACTATGGCTACACCTTC.

This clonotype was counted many times. V and J are TRBV6-5 and TRBJ2-3; 9 bases match TRBD1. The CDR3 sequence is 15 residues long. The germline V gene encodes CDR1 MNHEY and CDR2 SVGAGI. Germline trimming cut 6 bases from V and 3 bases from J; bases unmatched to any gene: 7. CDR3 protein: CASRSDRGRTDTQYF. CDR3 in DNA: TGTGCCAGCAGATCGGACAGGGGTAGGACAGATACGCAGTATTTT.

This clonotype was detected many times. The chain is built from TRBV4-3 and TRBJ2-1; either TRBD1 or TRBD2 may fit D (6 bases each). V was pared by 4 bases and J by 5 bases, with 9 bases between. Germline CDR1 LGHNA, CDR2 YSLEER. The CDR3 extends over 13 amino acids. CDR3 coding DNA: TGCGCCAGCAGCCGGGGGGCTAACAATGAGCAGTTCTTC. As protein: CASSRGANNEQFF.

There are many counts of this clonotype. The chain couples TRBV12-3 or TRBV12-4 to TRBJ1-4; D might be TRBD1 (5 bases). V lost 3 bases and J 8 bases, leaving 13 bases between the germline ends. The CDR3 is made up of 14 amino acids. The CDR3 region is CASSLGRVREKLFF. For the CDR3, the DNA is TGTGCCAGCAGTTTGGGCAGGGTACGGGAAAAACTGTTTTTT.

In this sample, this clonotype turned up many times. This sequence joins TRBV5-6 and TRBJ2-5; tentatively, D is TRBD1 (5 bases). Trimming removed 4 bases from V and 2 bases from J, with 18 bases in between. CDR1 and CDR2 (germline): SGHDT, YYEEEE. The length of the CDR3 is 16 residues. The CDR3 loop reads CASSPWGLLRQETQYF. In DNA form, the CDR3 reads TGTGCCAGCAGCCCCTGGGGCCTGCTAAGGCAAGAGACCCAGTACTTC.

This clonotype was picked up a small number of times. In DNA, the CDR3 is TGTGCCAGCAGCCAAGATGGCCGAGCCTCTGAGGAAAAACTGTTTTTT. It specifies CASSQDGRASEEKLFF. V usage is TRBV3-1 and J usage is TRBJ1-4; no clear D. This CDR3 has 16 amino acids. V lost 0 bases and J lost 8, with 16 bases in between. Per germline, CDR1 LGHDT and CDR2 YNNKEL (reference sequence).

This clonotype was seen a few times. The rearrangement links TRBV7-2 to TRBJ2-7; TRBD1 matches 10 bases. Losses at the gene ends were 3 bases for V and 6 bases for J; bases not matched to a gene: 5. Germline lookup yields CDR1 SGHTA and CDR2 FQGNSA. CDR3 size: 14 residues. The CDR3 loop is CASSLGQGLGEQYV. For the CDR3, the DNA is TGTGCCAGCAGCTTGGGACAGGGGTTGGGCGAGCAGTACGTC.

This clonotype came up a few times. This sequence joins TRBV6-2 or TRBV6-3 and TRBJ1-2; 11 positions agree with TRBD1. The germline V gene has CDR1 MNHEY and CDR2 SVGEGT. With 5 bases clipped from V and 8 bases from J, the junction kept 7 bases outside the gene matches. The CDR3 sequence is 14 residues long. In nucleotides, the CDR3 is TGTGCCAGCAGTGGACAGGGGGCCCTATCGGGCTACACCTTC. Translating it yields CASSGQGALSGYTF.

This clonotype was detected only a few times. The chain carries TRBV9 and TRBJ2-5, with 11 nucleotides matching TRBD2. CDR1 is SGDLS, CDR2 YYNGEE, per germline. The CDR3 contains 17 residues. With 3 bases clipped from V and 5 bases from J, the junction kept 12 bases outside the gene matches. The CDR3 nucleotides are TGTGCCAGCAGCGAGGGGATGACTAGCGGGGTTGAGGAGACCCAGTACTTC. Encoded protein: CASSEGMTSGVEETQYF.

This clonotype was detected ten times or more. This chain uses TRBV18 with TRBJ1-5; D unclear. CDR1 is KGHSH, CDR2 LQKENI, per germline. The CDR3 has 16 residues. V lost 3 bases, J lost 7 bases, and 19 bases lay in between. Here the CDR3 reads CASSPTGSWLIQPQHF. The DNA of the CDR3 is TGTGCCAGCTCACCTACGGGATCGTGGCTTATACAGCCCCAGCATTTT. The variable domain in full, completed from reference TRBV18 and TRBJ1-5, reads NAGVMQNPRHLVRRRGQEARLRCSPMKGHSHVYWYRQLPEEGLKFMVYLQKENIIDESGMPKERFSAEFPKEGPSILRIQQVVRGDSAAYFCASSPTGSWLIQPQHFGDGTRLSIL.

This clonotype was observed many times. The rearrangement uses TRBV4-3 and TRBJ2-1, with 13 bases identical to TRBD2. CDR1 LGHNA and CDR2 YSLEER come from the germline V gene. V shed 7 bases and J 2 bases; nucleotides not matched to a gene: 8. This CDR3 spans 17 amino acids. CDR3 in DNA: TGCGCCAGCACCCCGGGACTAGCGGGGAGTCCCTACAATGAGCAGTTCTTC. Amino acids: CASTPGLAGSPYNEQFF.

Only a few counts were recorded for this clonotype. The chain recombines TRBV20-1 with TRBJ1-4; D remains ambiguous. Trimming left V 5 bases short and J 8 bases short, with 15 bases between. In germline, CDR1 is DFQATT, CDR2 SNEGSKA (reference sequence). The CDR3 sequence is 13 residues long. The CDR3 DNA reads as TGCAGTGCTCCGAGGGAGAGCCGGGAAAAACTGTTTTTT. Protein sequence: CSAPRESREKLFF.

This clonotype was counted only a few times. The V and J genes are TRBV5-1 and TRBJ2-5; a possible D gene is TRBD2 (5 bases). The CDR3 runs 13 residues. The V gene lost 3 bases and the J gene lost 7 bases, with 13 bases spanning the gap. Germline V CDR1 and CDR2: SGHRS, YFSETQ. Here the CDR3 DNA reads TGCGCCAGCAGCTCTGGAGGCTTAGTGACCCAGTACTTC. Its protein product is CASSSGGLVTQYF.

In its sample, this clonotype was seen a few times. The chain combines TRBV12-3 or TRBV12-4 with TRBJ2-1, with TRBD1 matching 8 bases. CDR3 length: 14 residues. With V trimmed by 8 bases and J by 4 bases, 7 bases remained unmatched. CDR3 sequence (DNA): TGTGCCAGCGGCGGACAGGGAGAGTACAATGAGCAGTTCTTC. Amino acids: CASGGQGEYNEQFF.

Ten or more counts support this clonotype. At one end, the junction sequence differs from germline, possibly due to a read error. The chain couples TRBV19 to TRBJ2-1; 7 nucleotides line up with TRBD2. The CDR3 consists of 12 residues. The germline gives CDR1 LNHDA, CDR2 SQIVND (reference sequence). The CDR3 reads CASSPSSGMRIF. CDR3 DNA: TGTGCCAGTAGCCCTTCTAGCGGCATGCGAATCTTC.

This clonotype was detected only a few times. The chain has TRBV19 and TRBJ2-5; 7 bases agree with TRBD1. The CDR3 contains 15 residues. Germline CDR1 reads LNHDA; CDR2 reads SQIVND (reference sequence). V shed 3 bases and J 5 bases; nucleotides not matched to a gene: 9. The CDR3 spells CASSMAGGEGETQYF. The CDR3 bases are TGTGCCAGTAGTATGGCAGGGGGTGAGGGGGAGACCCAGTACTTC. Full variable domain (outside the CDR3, taken from reference TRBV19 and TRBJ2-5): DGGITQSPKYLFRKEGQNVTLSCEQNLNHDAMYWYRQDPGQGLRLIYYSQIVNDFQKGDIAEGYSVSREKKESFPLTVTSAQKNPTAFYLCASSMAGGEGETQYFGPGTRLLVL.

The table lists this clonotype with a few counts. The V and J genes are TRBV3-1 and TRBJ1-3; TRBD1 matches at 9 bases. Germline V lookup: CDR1 LGHDT, CDR2 YNNKEL (reference sequence). The trim removed 3 bases at V and 4 bases at J, leaving 4 bases unmatched. This CDR3 region has 15 residues. The CDR3 sequence: CASSHMGQGGNTIYF. DNA of the CDR3: TGTGCCAGCAGCCATATGGGACAGGGAGGAAACACCATATATTTT.

The chain employs TRBV7-8 and TRBJ1-1; D gene ambiguous. The germline V gene has CDR1 SGHVS and CDR2 FQNEAQ. This CDR3 comprises 15 residues. The V gene lost 7 bases and the J gene lost 0 bases, with 15 bases spanning the gap. The CDR3 nucleotides are TGTGCCAGCAAAATACTTACGTCCCTGAACACTGAAGCTTTCTTT. Translating it yields CASKILTSLNTEAFF. The whole variable domain, remainder taken from reference TRBV7-8 and TRBJ1-1, is GAGVSQSPRYKVAKRGQDVALRCDPISGHVSLFWYQQALGQGPEFLTYFQNEAQLDKSGLPSDRFFAERPEGSVSTLKIQRTQQEDSAVYLCASKILTSLNTEAFFGQGTRLTVV.

This clonotype was recorded at least ten times. The chain is built from TRBV2 and TRBJ2-7; D perhaps matches TRBD2 (6 bases). This CDR3 region has 12 residues. V lost 2 bases to trimming and J lost 4 bases, with 6 bases between them. Per germline, CDR1 SNHLY and CDR2 FYNNEI. The CDR3 DNA reads as TGTGCCAGCAGTGAACGGGGGTACGAGCAGTACGTC. It yields the protein CASSERGYEQYV.

The chain couples TRBV6-2 or TRBV6-3 to TRBJ1-5, with a possible D match to TRBD1 (5 bases). The germline V gene has CDR1 MNHEY and CDR2 SVGEGT. The CDR3 extends over 13 amino acids. V dropped 2 bases and J dropped 5 bases, with 7 bases sitting between them. As DNA, the CDR3 is TGTGCCAGCAGTTACGTGGGGGATCAGCCCCAGCATTTT. Protein: CASSYVGDQPQHF.

Ten or more counts support this clonotype. This chain uses TRBV27 with TRBJ2-3; D remains ambiguous. This CDR3 comprises 15 residues. Trimming stripped 0 bases from V and 8 bases from J, with 15 bases between. Germline-derived CDR1 and CDR2 are MNHEY and SMNVEV (reference sequence). The DNA for the CDR3 is TGTGCCAGCAGTTTATCGACGCCCAGTGGCGGTACGCAGTATTTT. Its protein is CASSLSTPSGGTQYF.

This clonotype was counted at least ten times. V usage is TRBV29-1 and J usage is TRBJ2-5; 13 bases are a match to TRBD2. The length of the CDR3 is 14 residues. Losses at the gene ends were 7 bases for V and 5 bases for J; bases not matched to a gene: 7. Germline loops: CDR1 SQVTM, CDR2 ANQGSEA. The DNA for the CDR3 is TGCAGCGCGACCTCGACTAGCGGGGGGGAGACCCAGTACTTC. Translated: CSATSTSGGETQYF.

The chain employs TRBV4-3 and TRBJ2-1; 7 bases align to TRBD1. V gave up 1 base and J gave up 3 bases; unmatched junction bases: 3. The CDR3 spans 15 residues. CDR1 is LGHNA, CDR2 YSLEER, per germline. The DNA of the CDR3 is TGCGCCAGCAGCCAAGTCCGGACAGGCTACAATGAGCAGTTCTTC. Protein: CASSQVRTGYNEQFF.

This clonotype was seen many times. J is TRBJ2-1 and V is TRBV5-6, with 7 bases that match TRBD1. V was clipped by 7 bases and J by 7 bases; unmatched bases: 11. The germline V gene encodes CDR1 SGHDT and CDR2 YYEEEE. The CDR3 has 14 residues. The CDR3 spells CASRDRAGSNEQFF. The DNA for the CDR3 is TGTGCCAGCCGCGACAGGGCGGGTTCGAATGAGCAGTTCTTC.

This clonotype has a handful of counts. The rearrangement uses TRBV4-1 and TRBJ1-2, with 7 bases aligning to TRBD1. The ends lost 3 bases at V and 4 bases at J; junction bases unmatched: 8. The CDR3 covers 15 residues. CDR1 and CDR2 (germline): MGHRA, YSYEKL. In nucleotides, the CDR3 is TGCGCCAGCAGCCAGGGAACAGGGGCGGGCTATGGCTACACCTTC. Amino acids: CASSQGTGAGYGYTF.